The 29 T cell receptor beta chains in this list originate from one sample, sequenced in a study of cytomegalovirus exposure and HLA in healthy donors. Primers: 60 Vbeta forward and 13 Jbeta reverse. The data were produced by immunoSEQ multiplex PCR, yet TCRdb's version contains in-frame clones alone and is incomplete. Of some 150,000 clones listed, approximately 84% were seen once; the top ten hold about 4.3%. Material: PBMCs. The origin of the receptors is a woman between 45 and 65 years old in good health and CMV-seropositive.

The CDR3 region has the DNA TGTGCCAGCTCACCAGGGACTGGTCGGGAGACCCAGTACTTC. Translation gives CASSPGTGRETQYF. This rearrangement joins TRBV18 to TRBJ2-5, with a weak D call TRBD2 (6 bases). Germline V gives CDR1 KGHSH, CDR2 LQKENI. The CDR3 runs to 14 residues. V was pared by 2 bases and J by 5 bases, with 12 bases between.

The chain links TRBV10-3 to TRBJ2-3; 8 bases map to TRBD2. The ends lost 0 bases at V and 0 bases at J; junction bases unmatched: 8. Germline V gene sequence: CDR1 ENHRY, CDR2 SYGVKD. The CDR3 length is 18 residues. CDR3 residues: CAISESKVASGSTDTQYF. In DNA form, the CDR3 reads TGTGCCATCAGTGAGTCGAAGGTGGCTAGCGGGAGCACAGATACGCAGTATTTT.

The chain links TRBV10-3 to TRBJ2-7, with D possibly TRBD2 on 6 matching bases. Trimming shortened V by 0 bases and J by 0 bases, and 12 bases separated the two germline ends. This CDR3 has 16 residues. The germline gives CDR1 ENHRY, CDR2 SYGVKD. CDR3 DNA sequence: TGTGCCATCAGTGAGTCGGGTTTGGGGGGCTCCTACGAGCAGTACTTC. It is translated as CAISESGLGGSYEQYF.

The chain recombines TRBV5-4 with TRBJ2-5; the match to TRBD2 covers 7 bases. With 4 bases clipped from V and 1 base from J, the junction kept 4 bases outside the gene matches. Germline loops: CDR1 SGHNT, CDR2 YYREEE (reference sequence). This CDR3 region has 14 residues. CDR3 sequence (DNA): TGTGCCAGCAGCCTAGGGACTACCCAAGAGACCCAGTACTTC. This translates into CASSLGTTQETQYF.

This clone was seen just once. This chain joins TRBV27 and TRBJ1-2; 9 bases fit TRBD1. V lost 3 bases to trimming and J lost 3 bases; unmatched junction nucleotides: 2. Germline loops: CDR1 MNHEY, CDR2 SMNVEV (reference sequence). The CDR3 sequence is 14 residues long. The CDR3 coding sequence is TGTGCCAGCAGTTTCGGACAGGGGCACTATGGCTACACCTTC. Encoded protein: CASSFGQGHYGYTF.

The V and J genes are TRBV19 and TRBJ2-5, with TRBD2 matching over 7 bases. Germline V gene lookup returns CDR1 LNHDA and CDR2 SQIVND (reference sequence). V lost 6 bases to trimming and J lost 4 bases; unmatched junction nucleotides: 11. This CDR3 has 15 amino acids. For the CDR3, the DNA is TGTGCCAGTAGGGGCGGGAGTGGGGTGAGAGAGACCCAGTACTTC. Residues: CASRGGSGVRETQYF.

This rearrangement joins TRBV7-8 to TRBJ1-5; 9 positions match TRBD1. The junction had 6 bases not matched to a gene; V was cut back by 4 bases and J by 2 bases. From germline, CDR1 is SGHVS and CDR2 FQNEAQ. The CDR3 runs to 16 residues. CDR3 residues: CASSSRQGVGNQPQHF. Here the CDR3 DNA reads TGTGCCAGCAGCTCCAGACAGGGGGTAGGCAATCAGCCCCAGCATTTT.

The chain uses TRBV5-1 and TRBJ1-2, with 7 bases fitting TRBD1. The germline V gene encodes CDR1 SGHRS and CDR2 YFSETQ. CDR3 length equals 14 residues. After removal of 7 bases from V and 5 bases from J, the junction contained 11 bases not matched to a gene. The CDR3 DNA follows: TGCGCCAGCGGTCCGGCCCCGACAGGGTATGGCTACACCTTC. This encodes CASGPAPTGYGYTF.

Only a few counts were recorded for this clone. The DNA of the CDR3 is TGCGCCAGCAGCACGGCATTCCGGGACAGGGGCTCTCTAGGAGGCTACACCTTC. Translation gives CASSTAFRDRGSLGGYTF. The chain couples TRBV5-1 to TRBJ1-2; 10 bases line up with TRBD1. Trimming cost V 4 bases and J 8 bases; bases outside gene matches: 20. Germline values: CDR1 SGHRS, CDR2 YFSETQ. This CDR3 contains 18 residues.

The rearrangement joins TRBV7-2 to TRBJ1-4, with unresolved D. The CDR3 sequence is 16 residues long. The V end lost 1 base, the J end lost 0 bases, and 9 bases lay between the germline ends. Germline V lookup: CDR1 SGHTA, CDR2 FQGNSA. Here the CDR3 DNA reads TGTGCCAGCAGCTTAGGGCAGTTTGCAACTAATGAAAAACTGTTTTTT. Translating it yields CASSLGQFATNEKLFF.

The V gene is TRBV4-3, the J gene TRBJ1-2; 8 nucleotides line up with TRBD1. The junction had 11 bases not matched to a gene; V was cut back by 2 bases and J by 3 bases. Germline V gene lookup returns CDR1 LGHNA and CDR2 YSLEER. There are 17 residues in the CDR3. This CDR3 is CASSQHLRQGSDYGYTF. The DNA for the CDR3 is TGCGCCAGCAGCCAACACCTTCGACAGGGGAGTGACTATGGCTACACCTTC.

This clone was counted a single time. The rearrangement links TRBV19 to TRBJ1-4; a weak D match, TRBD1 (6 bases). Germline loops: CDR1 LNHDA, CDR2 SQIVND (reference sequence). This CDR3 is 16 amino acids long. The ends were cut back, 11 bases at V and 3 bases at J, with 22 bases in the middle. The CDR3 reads CASGGGAFSANEKLFF. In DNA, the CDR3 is TGTGCCTCCGGCGGGGGCGCGTTTTCCGCTAATGAAAAACTGTTTTTT.

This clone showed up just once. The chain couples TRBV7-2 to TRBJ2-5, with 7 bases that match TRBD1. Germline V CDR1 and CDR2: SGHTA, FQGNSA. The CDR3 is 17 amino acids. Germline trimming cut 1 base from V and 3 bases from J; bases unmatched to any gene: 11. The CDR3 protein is CASSLEMTGTVKETQYF. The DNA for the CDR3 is TGTGCCAGCAGCTTAGAAATGACCGGGACAGTTAAAGAGACCCAGTACTTC.

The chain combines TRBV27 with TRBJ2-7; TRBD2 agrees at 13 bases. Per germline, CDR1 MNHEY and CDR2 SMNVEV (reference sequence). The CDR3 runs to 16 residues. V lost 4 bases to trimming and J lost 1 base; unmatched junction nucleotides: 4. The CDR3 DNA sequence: TGTGCCAGCAGTTCGCGGACTAGCGGGAGTTCCTACGAGCAGTACTTC. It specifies CASSSRTSGSSYEQYF.

The CDR3 DNA is TGTGCCAGCTCACCGATGACCGGGACAGGGAGCTGGGAGACCCAGTACTTC. Translating it yields CASSPMTGTGSWETQYF. The J gene is TRBJ2-5, the V gene TRBV18; 9 nucleotides line up with TRBD1. V lost 3 bases and J lost 5; bases outside the gene matches: 13. The CDR3 runs to 17 residues. Germline V gene sequence: CDR1 KGHSH, CDR2 LQKENI.

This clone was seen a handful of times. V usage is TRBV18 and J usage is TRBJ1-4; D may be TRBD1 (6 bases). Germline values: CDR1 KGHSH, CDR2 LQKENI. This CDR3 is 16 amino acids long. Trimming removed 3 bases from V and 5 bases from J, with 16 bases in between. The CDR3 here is CASSPLRTDLNEKLFF. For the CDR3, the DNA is TGTGCCAGCTCACCTCTTCGGACAGACCTGAATGAAAAACTGTTTTTT. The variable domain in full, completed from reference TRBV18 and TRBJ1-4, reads NAGVMQNPRHLVRRRGQEARLRCSPMKGHSHVYWYRQLPEEGLKFMVYLQKENIIDESGMPKERFSAEFPKEGPSILRIQQVVRGDSAAYFCASSPLRTDLNEKLFFGSGTQLSVL.

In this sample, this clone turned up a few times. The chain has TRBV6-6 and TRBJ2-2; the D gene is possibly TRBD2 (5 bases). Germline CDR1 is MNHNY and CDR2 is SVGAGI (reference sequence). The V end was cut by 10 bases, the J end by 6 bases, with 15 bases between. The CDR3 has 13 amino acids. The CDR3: CATTPTRSGELFF. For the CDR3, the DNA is TGTGCCACGACCCCTACTAGGTCCGGGGAGCTGTTTTTT.

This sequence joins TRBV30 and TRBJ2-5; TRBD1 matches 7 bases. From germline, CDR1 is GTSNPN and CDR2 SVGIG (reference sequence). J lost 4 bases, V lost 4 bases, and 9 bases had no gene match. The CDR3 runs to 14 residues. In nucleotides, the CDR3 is TGTGCCTGGACAAGGACAGGCAACCTAGAGACCCAGTACTTC. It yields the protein CAWTRTGNLETQYF.

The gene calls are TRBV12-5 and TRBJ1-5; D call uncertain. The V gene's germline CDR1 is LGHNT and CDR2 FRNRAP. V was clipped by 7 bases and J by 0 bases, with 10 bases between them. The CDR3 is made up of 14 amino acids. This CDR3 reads CASVDRGSNQPQHF. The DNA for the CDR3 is TGTGCTAGTGTAGATCGGGGTAGCAATCAGCCCCAGCATTTT.

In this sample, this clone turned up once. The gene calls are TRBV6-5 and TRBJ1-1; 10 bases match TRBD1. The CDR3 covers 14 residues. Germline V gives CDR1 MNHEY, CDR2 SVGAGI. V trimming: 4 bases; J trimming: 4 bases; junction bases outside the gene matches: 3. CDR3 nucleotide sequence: TGTGCCAGCAGTTTAGGACAGGGGGTCACTGAAGCTTTCTTT. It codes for CASSLGQGVTEAFF.

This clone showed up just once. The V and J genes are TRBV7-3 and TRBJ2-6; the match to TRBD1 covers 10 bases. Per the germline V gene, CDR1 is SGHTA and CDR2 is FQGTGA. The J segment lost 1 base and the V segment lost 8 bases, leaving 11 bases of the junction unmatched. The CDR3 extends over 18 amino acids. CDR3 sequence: CASATSGTGVSGANVLTF. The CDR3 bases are TGTGCCAGCGCTACTTCCGGGACAGGGGTTTCTGGGGCCAACGTCCTGACTTTC.

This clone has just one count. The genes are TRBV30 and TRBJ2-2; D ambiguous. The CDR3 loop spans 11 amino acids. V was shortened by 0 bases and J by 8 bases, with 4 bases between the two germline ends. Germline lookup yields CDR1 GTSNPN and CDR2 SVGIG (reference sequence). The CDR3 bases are TGTGCCTGGAGTGTCGGGGGGGAGCTGTTTTTT. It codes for CAWSVGGELFF.

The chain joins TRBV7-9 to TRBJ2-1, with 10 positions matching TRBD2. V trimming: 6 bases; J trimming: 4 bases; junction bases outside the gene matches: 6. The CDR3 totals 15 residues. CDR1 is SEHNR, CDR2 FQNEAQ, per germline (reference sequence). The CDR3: CASSPTSGAYNEQFF. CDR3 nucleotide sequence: TGTGCCAGCAGTCCTACTAGCGGGGCATACAATGAGCAGTTCTTC.

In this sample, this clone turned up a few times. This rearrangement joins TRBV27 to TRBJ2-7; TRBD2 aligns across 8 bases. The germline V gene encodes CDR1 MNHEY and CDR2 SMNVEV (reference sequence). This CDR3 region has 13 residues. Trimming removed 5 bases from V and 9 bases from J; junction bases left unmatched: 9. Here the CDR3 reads CASSPIGGAGQYF. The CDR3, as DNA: TGTGCCAGCAGTCCAATCGGGGGGGCGGGGCAGTACTTC.

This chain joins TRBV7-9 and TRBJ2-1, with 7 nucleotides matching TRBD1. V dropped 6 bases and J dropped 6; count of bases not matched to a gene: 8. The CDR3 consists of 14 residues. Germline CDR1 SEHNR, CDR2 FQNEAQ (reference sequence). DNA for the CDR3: TGTGCCAGCAGTACTAGGGGGCCGCCCAATGAGCAGTTCTTC. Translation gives CASSTRGPPNEQFF.

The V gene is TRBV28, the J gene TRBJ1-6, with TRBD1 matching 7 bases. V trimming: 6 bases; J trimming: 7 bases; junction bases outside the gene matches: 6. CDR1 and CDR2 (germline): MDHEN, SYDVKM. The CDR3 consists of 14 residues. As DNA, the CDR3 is TGTGCCAGCAGGCCGGGACAGCTAAATTCACCCCTCCACTTT. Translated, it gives CASRPGQLNSPLHF.

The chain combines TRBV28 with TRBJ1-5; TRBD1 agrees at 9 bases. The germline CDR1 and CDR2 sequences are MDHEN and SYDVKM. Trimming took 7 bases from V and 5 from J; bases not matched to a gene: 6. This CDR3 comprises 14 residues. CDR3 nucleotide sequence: TGTGCCAGCACTTGGACAGGGGCCGATCAGCCCCAGCATTTT. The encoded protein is CASTWTGADQPQHF.

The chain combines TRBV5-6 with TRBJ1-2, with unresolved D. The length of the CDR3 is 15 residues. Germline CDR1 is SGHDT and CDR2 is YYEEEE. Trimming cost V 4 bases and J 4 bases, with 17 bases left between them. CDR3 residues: CASSPNGSPSYGYTF. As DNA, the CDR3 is TGTGCCAGCAGCCCTAATGGGAGCCCTTCCTATGGCTACACCTTC. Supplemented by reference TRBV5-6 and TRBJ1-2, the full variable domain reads DAGVTQSPTHLIKTRGQQVTLRCSPKSGHDTVSWYQQALGQGPQFIFQYYEEEERQRGNFPDRFSGHQFPNYSSELNVNALLLGDSALYLCASSPNGSPSYGYTFGSGTRLTVV.

The DNA for the CDR3 is TGTGCCAGCAAGCCCCATCGGGGTTACGAGCAGTACTTC. It translates to CASKPHRGYEQYF. The chain is built from TRBV2 and TRBJ2-7; weak D call: TRBD2 (5 bases). The CDR3 contains 13 residues. Trimming took 7 bases from V and 4 from J, leaving 14 bases between them. From germline, CDR1 is SNHLY and CDR2 FYNNEI. The full variable domain, completed using reference TRBV2 and TRBJ2-7, is EPEVTQTPSHQVTQMGQEVILRCVPISNHLYFYWYRQILGQKVEFLVSFYNNEISEKSEIFDDQFSVERPDGSNFTLKIRSTKLEDSAMYFCASKPHRGYEQYFGPGTRLTVT.